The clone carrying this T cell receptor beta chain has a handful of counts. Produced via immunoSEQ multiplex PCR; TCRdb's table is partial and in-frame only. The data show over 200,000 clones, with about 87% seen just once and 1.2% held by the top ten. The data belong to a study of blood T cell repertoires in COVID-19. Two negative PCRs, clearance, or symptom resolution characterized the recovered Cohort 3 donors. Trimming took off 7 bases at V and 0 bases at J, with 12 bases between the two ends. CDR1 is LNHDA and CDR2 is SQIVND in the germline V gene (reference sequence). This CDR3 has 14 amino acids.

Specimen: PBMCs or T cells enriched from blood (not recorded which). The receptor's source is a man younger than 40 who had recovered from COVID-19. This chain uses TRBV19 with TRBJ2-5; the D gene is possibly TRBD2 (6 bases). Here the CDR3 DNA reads TGTGCCAGTACGCAACAGCGGGACCAAGAGACCCAGTACTTC. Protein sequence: CASTQQRDQETQYF.